These 15 T cell receptor beta chains were all obtained from the same sample, sequenced in a study of blood T cell repertoires in COVID-19. Libraries were prepared by immunoSEQ multiplex PCR; TCRdb keeps only in-frame clonotypes and omits some of them. The sample lists about 240,000 clones; roughly 83% were seen once. The sample taken for sequencing was peripheral blood. The receptor set was obtained from a woman older than 75 with acute or convalescent COVID-19.

V and J are TRBV3-1 (or the pseudogene TRBV3-2) and TRBJ1-2; tentatively, D is TRBD1 (5 bases). The CDR3 runs to 15 residues. V dropped 0 bases and J dropped 8 bases, with 16 bases sitting between them. The germline gives CDR1 LGHDT, CDR2 YNNKEL (reference sequence). DNA for the CDR3: TGTGCCAGCAGCCAAGATGCTGGGGGGTCGCAAGGCTACACCTTC. Protein sequence: CASSQDAGGSQGYTF.

This clone was found a few times. The chain has TRBV7-3 and TRBJ2-1; a weak D match, TRBD1 (5 bases). In germline, CDR1 is SGHTA, CDR2 FQGTGA. V was pared by 1 base and J by 7 bases, with 14 bases between. This CDR3 spans 15 amino acids. CDR3 sequence reads: CASSLKGREVNEQFF. The DNA for the CDR3 is TGTGCCAGCAGCTTAAAGGGCAGGGAAGTAAATGAGCAGTTCTTC.

This sequence joins TRBV2 and TRBJ1-6; 7 bases line up with TRBD1. Losses at the gene ends were 3 bases for V and 6 bases for J; bases not matched to a gene: 5. The CDR3 is made up of 15 amino acids. CDR1 SNHLY and CDR2 FYNNEI come from the germline V gene. This CDR3 is CASSEGDRFNSPLHF. DNA for the CDR3: TGTGCCAGCAGTGAGGGGGACAGATTTAATTCACCCCTCCACTTT.

The chain recombines TRBV10-3 with TRBJ2-5, with D perhaps matching TRBD2 (5 bases). The CDR3 loop spans 13 amino acids. Germline V gene sequence: CDR1 ENHRY, CDR2 SYGVKD. Trimming took off 8 bases at V and 2 bases at J, with 12 bases between the two ends. The CDR3 reads CAISEGLQETQYF. DNA for the CDR3: TGTGCCATCTCCGAGGGTTTGCAAGAGACCCAGTACTTC.

V gene TRBV10-3 combines with J gene TRBJ1-5; no definite D call. Trimming removed 4 bases at V and 9 bases at J, with 10 bases between. The CDR3 spans 12 residues. Per the germline V gene, CDR1 is ENHRY and CDR2 is SYGVKD. The CDR3 loop is CAISASGGPQHF. The CDR3 region has the DNA TGTGCCATCAGTGCGAGTGGAGGGCCCCAGCATTTT.

The V call is TRBV2, the J call TRBJ2-2; D may be TRBD2 (5 bases). The CDR3 sequence is 15 residues long. Deletions cut 5 bases from V and 4 bases from J, with 14 bases between. Germline CDR1 is SNHLY and CDR2 is FYNNEI. CDR3 DNA: TGTGCCAGCAGTAAACTAGTGAGCGGCACCGGGGAGCTGTTTTTT. Protein: CASSKLVSGTGELFF. The variable domain in full, completed from reference TRBV2 and TRBJ2-2, reads EPEVTQTPSHQVTQMGQEVILRCVPISNHLYFYWYRQILGQKVEFLVSFYNNEISEKSEIFDDQFSVERPDGSNFTLKIRSTKLEDSAMYFCASSKLVSGTGELFFGEGSRLTVL.

This chain joins TRBV3-1 (or the pseudogene TRBV3-2) and TRBJ2-1, with a weak D call TRBD1 (7 bases). The CDR3 loop spans 17 amino acids. Germline V gene data show CDR1 as LGHDT and CDR2 as YNNKEL (reference sequence). Trimming took 3 bases from V and 5 from J, leaving 20 bases between them. In DNA form, the CDR3 reads TGTGCCAGCAGCCACCCCCGACAGGGAGGCCTAAACAATGAGCAGTTCTTC. Residues: CASSHPRQGGLNNEQFF.

This chain links TRBV2 with TRBJ1-2; D remains ambiguous. Trimming stripped 5 bases from V and 5 bases from J, with 9 bases between. The CDR3 spans 12 residues. Germline V gene sequence: CDR1 SNHLY, CDR2 FYNNEI. The CDR3 protein is CASSQRDYGYTF. Here the CDR3 DNA reads TGTGCCAGCAGTCAGAGGGATTATGGCTACACCTTC.

The rearrangement joins TRBV6-5 to TRBJ2-7; D possibly corresponds to TRBD2 (6 bases). V lost 6 bases to trimming and J lost 3 bases, with 18 bases between them. CDR1 MNHEY and CDR2 SVGAGI come from the germline V gene. The CDR3 runs 15 residues. The CDR3 nucleotides read TGTGCCAGCAGCGGAGGAGGGCGGGGCCTCTACGAGCAGTACTTC. This gives the protein CASSGGGRGLYEQYF.

The chain links TRBV24-1 to TRBJ2-1; TRBD1 aligns across 9 bases. Germline V gene data show CDR1 as KGHDR and CDR2 as SFDVKD. Trimming at V came to 9 bases and at J to 4 bases, leaving 9 bases not matched to a gene. The CDR3 length is 15 residues. The CDR3 nucleotides are TGTGCCACCTCCATCGACAGGGGGGATTACAATGAGCAGTTCTTC. It codes for CATSIDRGDYNEQFF.

V and J are TRBV2 and TRBJ2-2; D gene ambiguous. CDR1 and CDR2 from the germline V gene are SNHLY and FYNNEI. CDR3 length: 14 amino acids. V lost 5 bases and J lost 0, with 7 bases in between. In DNA, the CDR3 is TGTGCCAGCAGTAGAGACACGAACACCGGGGAGCTGTTTTTT. Protein: CASSRDTNTGELFF.

This clone was counted once. The V and J genes are TRBV3-1 (or the pseudogene TRBV3-2) and TRBJ2-5, with D possibly being TRBD1 (5 bases). Trimming removed 3 bases at V and 3 bases at J, with 8 bases between. This CDR3 comprises 13 residues. Germline lookup yields CDR1 LGHDT and CDR2 YNNKEL (reference sequence). This chain's CDR3 is CASSHDREETQYF. The CDR3 coding sequence is TGTGCCAGCAGCCATGACAGAGAAGAGACCCAGTACTTC.

This chain connects TRBV29-1 to TRBJ1-5; D may be TRBD1 (5 bases). The CDR3 loop spans 16 amino acids. V was clipped by 0 bases and J by 5 bases, with 17 bases between them. Germline loops: CDR1 SQVTM, CDR2 ANQGSEA. The CDR3 bases are TGCAGCGTTGAAGATGGTGGGGTGGGAGGGGATCAGCCCCAGCATTTT. It is translated as CSVEDGGVGGDQPQHF. Full variable domain (outside the CDR3, taken from reference TRBV29-1 and TRBJ1-5): SAVISQKPSRDICQRGTSLTIQCQVDSQVTMMFWYRQQPGQSLTLIATANQGSEATYESGFVIDKFPISRPNLTFSTLTVSNMSPEDSSIYLCSVEDGGVGGDQPQHFGDGTRLSIL.

The chain has TRBV5-1 and TRBJ1-1; weak D call: TRBD1 (5 bases). The CDR3 extends over 12 amino acids. Per the germline V gene, CDR1 is SGHRS and CDR2 is YFSETQ. V lost 4 bases and J lost 10, with 14 bases in between. CDR3 sequence: CASSPSGMSAFF. CDR3 nucleotides: TGCGCCAGCAGCCCTTCAGGGATGTCAGCTTTCTTT.

As regards this clone: Different DNA sequences within this sample yield the same CDR3. The V call is TRBV5-4, the J call TRBJ2-7; D is undetermined. The germline V gene encodes CDR1 SGHNT and CDR2 YYREEE (reference sequence). Trimming took 1 base from V and 6 from J, leaving 5 bases between them. The CDR3 is 11 residues long. CDR3 sequence: CASSLSSEQYF. The CDR3 nucleotides read TGTGCCAGCAGCTTGAGTAGCGAGCAGTACTTC.